Presented here are 8 T cell receptor beta chains from one specimen sequenced in a study of blood T cell repertoires in COVID-19. Produced via immunoSEQ multiplex PCR; TCRdb's table is partial and in-frame only. The repertoire holds 300,000 to 400,000 clones, with around 90% as singletons. Material: PBMCs or T cells enriched from blood (not recorded which). Source of these receptors: a man aged 55 to 70 who had recovered from COVID-19.

The chain is built from TRBV5-1 and TRBJ2-1; 7 bases line up with TRBD2. J lost 9 bases, V lost 0 bases, and 9 bases had no gene match. This CDR3 is 15 amino acids long. Germline V gives CDR1 SGHRS, CDR2 YFSETQ. CDR3 region: CASSLGSGLVSEQFF. CDR3 DNA sequence: TGCGCCAGCAGCTTGGGTAGCGGGTTGGTTTCTGAGCAGTTCTTC.

The gene calls are TRBV9 and TRBJ1-5; the D gene is possibly TRBD1 (6 bases). The germline V gene has CDR1 SGDLS and CDR2 YYNGEE. V lost 5 bases to trimming and J lost 3 bases, with 15 bases between them. The CDR3 has 15 amino acids. In DNA, the CDR3 is TGTGCCAGCAGTCCCTTAGGGGGACCCAATCAGCCCCAGCATTTT. Its translation is CASSPLGGPNQPQHF.

This clone was seen just once. J is TRBJ2-7 and V is TRBV28; 10 positions agree with TRBD2. This CDR3 has 19 amino acids. Germline CDR1 MDHEN, CDR2 SYDVKM. The junction had 17 bases not matched to a gene; V was cut back by 4 bases and J by 2 bases. DNA of the CDR3: TGTGCCAGCAGTTACGGGGCTAGCGGGAGAGGGGGAGGGGCCTACGAGCAGTACTTC. Translating it yields CASSYGASGRGGGAYEQYF.

The chain is built from TRBV14 and TRBJ2-5; possible D gene TRBD1, 5 bases. This CDR3 is 13 amino acids long. Trimming stripped 4 bases from V and 9 bases from J, with 15 bases between. The germline V gene encodes CDR1 SGHDN and CDR2 FVKESK. The CDR3 DNA sequence: TGTGCCAGCAGCCGCCAAACAGGCCGGGCCCAGTACTTC. This gives the protein CASSRQTGRAQYF.

DNA for the CDR3: TGTGCCAGCAGCATCCGACAGCCCGGTAGTGGAAACACCATATATTTT. Translated, it gives CASSIRQPGSGNTIYF. The chain links TRBV5-6 to TRBJ1-3; tentatively, D is TRBD1 (5 bases). CDR3 length equals 16 residues. Trimming removed 4 bases from V and 3 bases from J, with 17 bases in between. The germline V gene encodes CDR1 SGHDT and CDR2 YYEEEE.

J is TRBJ1-1 and V is TRBV25-1, with TRBD1 identical over 9 bases. This CDR3 spans 15 amino acids. Germline-derived CDR1 and CDR2 are MGHDK and SYGVNS. The junction had 5 bases not matched to a gene; V was cut back by 6 bases and J by 0 bases. The CDR3 region has the DNA TGTGCCAGCAGGCCCGGGACAGGGTTGAACACTGAAGCTTTCTTT. Amino acid sequence: CASRPGTGLNTEAFF.

The chain carries TRBV28 and TRBJ1-4, with a possible D match to TRBD1 (6 bases). Trimming shortened V by 5 bases and J by 4 bases, and 17 bases separated the two germline ends. Germline V gene data show CDR1 as MDHEN and CDR2 as SYDVKM. The CDR3 consists of 16 residues. The CDR3 DNA sequence: TGTGCCAGCAGTGGACGACAGGCCAGGAATAATGAAAAACTGTTTTTT. This gives the protein CASSGRQARNNEKLFF.

This clone has only one observation. V and J are TRBV6-5 and TRBJ1-1; D might be TRBD1 (6 bases). This CDR3 spans 13 amino acids. Deletions cut 5 bases from V and 11 bases from J, with 18 bases between. Germline values: CDR1 MNHEY, CDR2 SVGAGI. DNA for the CDR3: TGTGCCAGCAGTCCTCCGGGACAAGCGAATGCTTTCTTT. Protein product: CASSPPGQANAFF.